The 28 T cell receptor beta chains listed next were all sequenced from one sample in a study of T cells in Graves' hyperthyroidism and ophthalmopathy. The TCR beta CDR3 regions underwent amplification using RNA transcripts as the source. In the first-round RT-PCR of the TCR CDR3, the HTBI primer set was used. TCRdb processed the multiplex PCR reads anew with MiXCR; each CDR3 protein has one entry. The sample records approximately 590,000 distinct CDR3 sequences, more than 15% being singletons. The sequenced sample was blood. All receptors come from a woman in her twenties or thirties with Graves' hyperthyroidism.

This clonotype was seen repeatedly, ten times or more. This chain's CDR3 is CASSPGWGGSTDTQYF. In nucleotides, the CDR3 is TGTGCCAGCAGCCCTGGGTGGGGAGGGAGCACAGATACGCAGTATTTT. This chain connects TRBV12-3 or TRBV12-4 to TRBJ2-3, with 7 nucleotides matching TRBD2. The CDR3 is made up of 16 amino acids. With 6 bases clipped from V and 0 bases from J, the junction kept 9 bases outside the gene matches.

The chain carries TRBV9 and TRBJ2-2, with TRBD2 identical over 7 bases. V shed 0 bases, J shed 2 bases, and the junction held 7 bases outside the gene matches. CDR3 length: 17 residues. Per the germline V gene, CDR1 is SGDLS and CDR2 is YYNGEE. CDR3 residues: CASSVGEGRFNTGELFF. In DNA form, the CDR3 reads TGTGCCAGCAGCGTAGGGGAGGGCCGGTTTAACACCGGGGAGCTGTTTTTT.

The V and J genes are TRBV11-2 and TRBJ2-2, with 8 bases lining up with TRBD2. With 5 bases clipped from V and 4 bases from J, the junction kept 15 bases outside the gene matches. Germline V gene lookup returns CDR1 SGHAT and CDR2 FQNNGV. The CDR3 is 18 residues long. CDR3: CASSPTSTSGRVTGELFF. DNA of the CDR3: TGTGCCAGCAGCCCAACGAGCACAAGCGGGAGAGTCACCGGGGAGCTGTTTTTT.

This clonotype was picked up many times. The V and J genes are TRBV20-1 and TRBJ2-7; 7 positions agree with TRBD2. The CDR3 sequence is 14 residues long. The germline CDR1 and CDR2 sequences are DFQATT and SNEGSKA (reference sequence). V trimming: 0 bases; J trimming: 5 bases; junction bases outside the gene matches: 7. The CDR3 loop reads CSARDFAGAHEQYF. The CDR3, as DNA: TGCAGTGCTAGAGATTTTGCGGGAGCCCACGAGCAGTACTTC.

This clonotype occurred many times. This CDR3 is CASTRGQREYYEQYF. CDR3 bases: TGTGCCAGCACCCGCGGGCAGCGCGAATACTACGAGCAGTACTTC. V is TRBV6-1 and J is TRBJ2-7; D perhaps matches TRBD2 (5 bases). Germline CDR1 MNHNS, CDR2 SASEGT. The CDR3 sequence is 15 residues long. Trimming left V 7 bases short and J 3 bases short, with 19 bases between.

This chain connects TRBV9 to TRBJ2-7; a possible D gene is TRBD1 (5 bases). TRBJ2-1 explains the end of the DNA better; the J call may be wrong. Germline V gives CDR1 SGDLS, CDR2 YYNGEE. The CDR3 has 13 residues. CDR3 nucleotide sequence: TGTGCCAGCAGCGTAGGGGCAGGGTACGAGCAGTTCTTC. Translating gives CASSVGAGYEQFF.

This chain uses TRBV19 with TRBJ2-1; D gene ambiguous. The CDR3 totals 15 residues. Germline V gene sequence: CDR1 LNHDA, CDR2 SQIVND (reference sequence). Trimming pared 4 bases from V and 5 bases from J, leaving 15 bases between. In DNA form, the CDR3 reads TGTGCCAGTAGTACTACGGTTCTTCTGAACAATGAGCAGTTCTTC. Its translation: CASSTTVLLNNEQFF.

This chain joins TRBV11-1 and TRBJ2-7; TRBD1 matches 9 bases. The CDR3 has 15 residues. CDR1 and CDR2 (germline): SGHAT, FQDESV (reference sequence). The junction had 9 bases not matched to a gene; V was cut back by 5 bases and J by 4 bases. CDR3 sequence reads: CASSESPDRGYEQYF. The CDR3 DNA follows: TGTGCCAGCAGCGAAAGCCCGGACAGGGGATACGAGCAGTACTTC.

The table lists this clonotype with a few counts. CDR3 DNA: TGTGCCATACGGTTAGGAGGGGGGGGCACTGAAGCTTTCTTT. As protein: CAIRLGGGGTEAFF. V is TRBV15 and J is TRBJ1-1; TRBD1 is a possible D gene (6 bases). Germline-derived CDR1 and CDR2 are LNHNV and YYDKDF (reference sequence). Trimming shortened V by 10 bases and J by 4 bases, and 19 bases separated the two germline ends. The CDR3 sequence is 14 residues long.

V and J are TRBV28 and TRBJ2-7; a possible D gene is TRBD2 (6 bases). Trimming stripped 5 bases from V and 6 bases from J, with 14 bases between. This CDR3 is built from 13 residues. The germline V gene encodes CDR1 MDHEN and CDR2 SYDVKM. CDR3 sequence (DNA): TGTGCCAGCAGTGGGGGGACTCCCCTCGAGCAGTACTTC. This codes for CASSGGTPLEQYF.

This chain uses TRBV30 with TRBJ2-7; D possibly corresponds to TRBD1 (5 bases). V shed 2 bases and J shed 6 bases, with 11 bases lying between them. Germline assignment: CDR1 GTSNPN and CDR2 SVGIG (reference sequence). CDR3 length equals 12 residues. CDR3 bases: TGTGCCTGGAGTCCGACAGCGCCCGAGCAGTACTTC. It is translated as CAWSPTAPEQYF.

This clonotype was detected a few times. J is TRBJ2-1 and V is TRBV4-1; maybe TRBD2 (6 bases). The CDR3 runs 19 residues. Germline CDR1 and CDR2: MGHRA and YSYEKL. V was trimmed by 0 bases and J by 2 bases, leaving 20 bases between them. CDR3: CASSQDIARRDATYNEQFF. CDR3 in DNA: TGCGCCAGCAGCCAAGATATTGCGAGGCGGGACGCCACCTACAATGAGCAGTTCTTC.

The chain employs TRBV20-1 and TRBJ2-5, with 14 bases aligning to TRBD2. Per the germline V gene, CDR1 is DFQATT and CDR2 is SNEGSKA (reference sequence). There are 16 residues in the CDR3. The V segment lost 1 base and the J segment 4 bases; nucleotides outside the gene matches: 5. This CDR3 reads CSARGGTSGSLETQYF. In DNA form, the CDR3 reads TGCAGTGCTAGAGGGGGGACTAGCGGGAGCTTAGAGACCCAGTACTTC.

Many counts were recorded for this clonotype. This chain joins TRBV2 and TRBJ1-2; TRBD1 matches at 9 bases. The CDR3 is 14 residues long. V was clipped by 8 bases and J by 7 bases; unmatched bases: 11. Per the germline V gene, CDR1 is SNHLY and CDR2 is FYNNEI. The CDR3 loop reads CASPSRDRAGGYTF. CDR3 coding DNA: TGTGCCAGCCCGTCCCGGGACAGGGCCGGTGGCTACACCTTC.

About this clonotype itself: This may come from a read error, since a much larger clone is one base off. The chain has TRBV7-9 and TRBJ2-3, with TRBD1 identical over 10 bases. Germline V gene sequence: CDR1 SEHNR, CDR2 FQNEAQ (reference sequence). This CDR3 region has 18 residues. The CDR3 here is CASSLSRPGQGRSDKQYF. CDR3 DNA sequence: TGTGCCAGCAGCTTAAGCAGGCCGGGACAGGGGCGGTCAGATAAGCAGTATTTT.

This clonotype was counted between two and nine times. For the CDR3, the DNA is TGCAGTGCTGTTACTGAAGACTATGGCTACACCTTC. Residues: CSAVTEDYGYTF. The V and J genes are TRBV20-1 and TRBJ1-2; no reliable D call. Trimming took 5 bases from V and 3 from J, leaving 10 bases between them. The CDR3 is 12 amino acids. Germline V gene sequence: CDR1 DFQATT, CDR2 SNEGSKA (reference sequence).

This clonotype occurred a few times. The chain employs TRBV18 and TRBJ2-1; D may be TRBD2 (5 bases). The CDR3 contains 17 residues. Germline CDR1 reads KGHSH; CDR2 reads LQKENI. The V and J ends lost 0 bases and 0 bases respectively, with 12 bases between them. In DNA, the CDR3 is TGTGCCAGCTCACCACCCGCGAGGGCGAGCTCCTACAATGAGCAGTTCTTC. This translates into CASSPPARASSYNEQFF.

This clonotype appeared a few times. This rearrangement joins TRBV10-3 to TRBJ2-4; perhaps TRBD2 as D (5 bases). The V end was cut by 9 bases, the J end by 0 bases, with 6 bases between. Germline V gene data show CDR1 as ENHRY and CDR2 as SYGVKD. The CDR3 has 12 residues. CDR3 in DNA: TGTGCCATGGCGGGAGCCAAAAACATTCAGTACTTC. Its translation: CAMAGAKNIQYF.

Regarding this clonotype: A much larger clone lies one base from this, so it may be a read error. No conserved phenylalanine or tryptophan is present at the end of the CDR3, so a read error is the likely explanation. This chain connects TRBV12-3 or TRBV12-4 to TRBJ2-3; D not resolved. Trimming took 4 bases from V and 0 from J, leaving 8 bases between them. The CDR3 totals 14 residues. CDR3 sequence reads: CASSSRTSTDTQYL. CDR3 DNA sequence: TGTGCCAGCAGTTCGCGGACGAGCACAGATACGCAGTATCTT.

The V call is TRBV11-2, the J call TRBJ2-7; 7 bases fit TRBD1. The CDR3 contains 14 residues. Per the germline V gene, CDR1 is SGHAT and CDR2 is FQNNGV. J was trimmed by 3 bases and V by 6 bases; bases with no gene match: 8. The CDR3 bases are TGTGCCAGCAGAGCCGGGACAGTCGACTACGAGCAGTACTTC. It is translated as CASRAGTVDYEQYF. Supplemented by reference TRBV11-2 and TRBJ2-7, the full variable domain reads EAGVAQSPRYKIIEKRQSVAFWCNPISGHATLYWYQQILGQGPKLLIQFQNNGVVDDSQLPKDRFSAERLKGVDSTLKIQPAKLEDSAVYLCASRAGTVDYEQYFGPGTRLTVT.

In its sample, this clonotype was seen many times. The chain carries TRBV18 and TRBJ1-2; 11 nucleotides match TRBD1. This CDR3 contains 15 residues. V shed 4 bases, J shed 6 bases, and the junction held 7 bases outside the gene matches. From germline, CDR1 is KGHSH and CDR2 LQKENI. This CDR3 is CASSLQDRGLDGYTF. The CDR3 DNA reads as TGTGCCAGCTCACTTCAGGACAGGGGGCTCGATGGCTACACCTTC.

This clonotype came up many times. The chain uses TRBV11-2 and TRBJ2-7; D may be TRBD1 (6 bases). V lost 5 bases to trimming and J lost 3 bases, with 14 bases between them. Germline-derived CDR1 and CDR2 are SGHAT and FQNNGV. This CDR3 has 14 residues. DNA of the CDR3: TGTGCCAGCAGCCACGAACAGGGAAACTACGAGCAGTACTTC. Amino acid sequence: CASSHEQGNYEQYF.

To note about this clonotype: A single base separates this from a much larger clone, so it may be a read error. This chain connects TRBV5-1 to TRBJ1-2, with TRBD1 identical over 10 bases. From germline, CDR1 is SGHRS and CDR2 YFSETQ. The CDR3 extends over 14 amino acids. In nucleotides, the CDR3 is TGCGCCAGCAGCTCCGGGACAGGGGACTATGGCCACACCTTC. Translation gives CASSSGTGDYGHTF.

The chain couples TRBV13 to TRBJ2-1, with 10 bases lining up with TRBD2. V lost 3 bases and J lost 4; bases outside the gene matches: 6. CDR1 and CDR2 from the germline V gene are PRHDT and FYEKMQ (reference sequence). The CDR3 has 16 amino acids. Here the CDR3 reads CASSFLLAGLYNEQFF. In DNA, the CDR3 is TGTGCCAGCAGCTTTCTACTAGCGGGATTGTACAATGAGCAGTTCTTC.

This clonotype has at least ten counts. The rearrangement uses TRBV7-9 and TRBJ2-2; 10 bases match TRBD2. Losses at the gene ends were 2 bases for V and 5 bases for J; bases not matched to a gene: 8. CDR3 length: 17 residues. From germline, CDR1 is SEHNR and CDR2 FQNEAQ (reference sequence). CDR3: CASSLSASGRVTGELFF. The CDR3 nucleotides read TGTGCCAGCAGCTTATCGGCTAGCGGGAGAGTTACCGGGGAGCTGTTTTTT.

This clonotype was detected a few times. The chain links TRBV19 to TRBJ1-5; D call uncertain. The V gene's germline CDR1 is LNHDA and CDR2 SQIVND (reference sequence). The V end was cut by 3 bases, the J end by 7 bases, with 13 bases between. The CDR3 totals 14 residues. The CDR3 nucleotides read TGTGCCAGTAGTATTAAGGACGCTCGCCAGCCCCAGCATTTT. This gives the protein CASSIKDARQPQHF.

This rearrangement joins TRBV20-1 to TRBJ2-3; 9 positions match TRBD2. CDR3 size: 16 residues. V dropped 6 bases and J dropped 2; count of bases not matched to a gene: 12. Germline loops: CDR1 DFQATT, CDR2 SNEGSKA (reference sequence). CDR3 amino acids: CSARLAASSFTDTQYF. DNA of the CDR3: TGCAGTGCCCGACTAGCGGCTAGCTCTTTCACAGATACGCAGTATTTT.

This clonotype was observed a few times. This chain uses TRBV6-1 with TRBJ2-7; the D gene is possibly TRBD2 (5 bases). From germline, CDR1 is MNHNS and CDR2 SASEGT. Trimming removed 10 bases from V and 0 bases from J, with 22 bases in between. The CDR3 is 16 residues long. For the CDR3, the DNA is TGTGCCACAGGAGGTTCAAGGCCCCCCCTCTCCTACGAGCAGTACTTC. It is translated as CATGGSRPPLSYEQYF.